This T cell receptor beta chain was identified during a study of Ad26.COV2.S vaccination and SARS-CoV-2 variants. Sequencing used immunoSEQ multiplex PCR; TCRdb keeps in-frame clones, though not all of them. The sample has 300,000 to 400,000 clones, under 90% seen once; the top ten hold 5.5%. Germline V gene data show CDR1 as LNHDA and CDR2 as SQIVND (reference sequence). The CDR3 contains 12 residues. Deletions cut 5 bases from V and 9 bases from J, with 13 bases between. Treatment meaning: some 20 received Ad26.COV2.S at low or high dose, single or two shots; 5 received placebo; per-sample allocation not given. Collection of samples fell on day 63 after the first vaccine or placebo injection.

V usage is TRBV19 and J usage is TRBJ2-5, with D perhaps TRBD1 (6 bases). This sequence was found in a person aged 18 to 59 who received the Ad26.COV2.S COVID-19 vaccine or a placebo. The sequencing here drew on peripheral blood, taken in a trial of Ad26.COV2.S vaccine versus placebo. CDR3 sequence reads: CASSGQYGAQYF. CDR3 sequence (DNA): TGTGCCAGTAGTGGACAGTATGGGGCCCAGTACTTC.